This paragraph reports one T cell receptor beta chain. This entry belongs to a study of blood T cell repertoires in COVID-19. While infection was still active, Seattle patients were enrolled and then followed longitudinally. TCRdb's copy holds only in-frame clones and misses some; the assay was immunoSEQ multiplex PCR. Counted here are about 180,000 clones, roughly 81% occurring once; the ten biggest clones make up roughly 12%. This CDR3 region has 16 residues. The V end lost 1 base, the J end lost 2 bases, and 15 bases lay between the germline ends. CDR1 and CDR2 (germline): SGDLS, YYNGEE. The source of this sequence is a woman older than 75 with COVID-19, enrolled during active disease. V is TRBV9 and J is TRBJ1-2; no definite D call. Sequenced sample: peripheral blood. CDR3 sequence reads: CASSVSTREKNYGYTF. CDR3 DNA: TGTGCCAGCAGCGTATCTACACGGGAAAAAAACTATGGCTACACCTTC.